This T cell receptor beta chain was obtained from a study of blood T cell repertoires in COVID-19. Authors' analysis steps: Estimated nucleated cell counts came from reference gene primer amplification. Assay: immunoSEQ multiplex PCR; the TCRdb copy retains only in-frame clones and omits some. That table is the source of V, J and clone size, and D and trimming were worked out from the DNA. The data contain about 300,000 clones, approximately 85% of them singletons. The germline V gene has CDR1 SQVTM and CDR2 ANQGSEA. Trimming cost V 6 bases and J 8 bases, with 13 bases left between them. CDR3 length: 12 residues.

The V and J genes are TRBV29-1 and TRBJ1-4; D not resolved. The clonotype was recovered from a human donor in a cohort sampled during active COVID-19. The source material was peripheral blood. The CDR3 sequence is CSVIEIGEKLFF. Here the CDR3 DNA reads TGCAGCGTGATAGAAATCGGGGAAAAACTGTTTTTT.